The 27 T cell receptor beta chains below were found in one sample sequenced in a study of monozygotic twins with inflammatory bowel disease (dated by TCRdb to about 2019). The library was prepared using 5' RACE. Sequencing took place on an Illumina HiSeq 2500. Reads reprocessed by TCRdb are summarized as one entry per CDR3 protein sequence, and DNA is absent. The sample's table covers fewer than 550,000 distinct CDR3 sequences. The top ten clonotypes cover more than 2% of the sample. Material: blood. The receptors stem from a human donor with ulcerative colitis or Crohn's disease, or a healthy co-twin of an affected twin (not recorded which).

The gene calls are TRBV7-8 and TRBJ2-5. There are 13 residues in the CDR3. Germline CDR1 reads SGHVS; CDR2 reads FQNEAQ. The CDR3 sequence: CASSRAGFETQYF.

The rearrangement joins TRBV5-1 to TRBJ2-3; the D call of TRBD2 rests on TCRdb alone, since no DNA is present to check it. Looked up from germline, CDR1 is SGHRS and CDR2 is YFSETQ. The CDR3 sequence is 16 residues long. The CDR3 is CASSLVLASSSDTQYF.

The V gene is TRBV24-1, the J gene TRBJ2-2; TCRdb names TRBD1, which stays unverified in the absence of DNA. Germline V gives CDR1 KGHDR, CDR2 SFDVKD. CDR3 length: 17 amino acids. The CDR3 is CATSDSRWTSNTGELFF.

The gene calls are TRBV19 and TRBJ2-3. From germline, CDR1 is LNHDA and CDR2 SQIVND (reference sequence). The CDR3 contains 16 residues. This chain's CDR3 is CASSIRTRVNTDTQYF.

Here the CDR3 reads CASSQGLALNEQFF. This sequence joins TRBV4-1 and TRBJ2-1; no DNA is available, so the TRBD2 call from TCRdb remains unchecked. The CDR3 has 14 residues. Germline V lookup: CDR1 MGHRA, CDR2 YSYEKL.

The chain employs TRBV20-1 and TRBJ2-7. The CDR3 totals 12 residues. Germline loops: CDR1 DFQATT, CDR2 SNEGSKA (reference sequence). CDR3 amino acids: CSAKILGYEQYF.

The CDR3 reads CASIGTYEQYF. The chain couples TRBV6-1 to TRBJ2-7; TCRdb returns TRBD1, unconfirmable since there is no DNA. Looked up from germline, CDR1 is MNHNS and CDR2 is SASEGT. The CDR3 contains 11 residues.

The CDR3 here is CASMAGPAGVSYNEQFF. This rearrangement joins TRBV28 to TRBJ2-1; absent DNA, TCRdb's TRBD2 call cannot be checked. The CDR3 length is 17 residues. Looked up from germline, CDR1 is MDHEN and CDR2 is SYDVKM.

This chain uses TRBV20-1 with TRBJ2-1; TCRdb reports TRBD2, a call that lacks DNA to check it against. This CDR3 is 14 amino acids long. The V gene's germline CDR1 is DFQATT and CDR2 SNEGSKA (reference sequence). The CDR3 here is CSAASGRATNEQFF.

V and J are TRBV4-1 and TRBJ1-2; the D call from TCRdb, TRBD1, cannot be confirmed without DNA. Germline CDR1 is MGHRA and CDR2 is YSYEKL. This CDR3 is built from 16 residues. Here the CDR3 reads CASRLSTGAVGDGYTF.

This rearrangement joins TRBV5-6 to TRBJ2-5. The CDR3 length is 14 residues. Germline CDR1 is SGHDT and CDR2 is YYEEEE. CDR3 protein: CASSLTAIGETQYF.

This chain links TRBV15 with TRBJ2-7. The CDR3 runs 15 residues. Germline loops: CDR1 LNHNV, CDR2 YYDKDF (reference sequence). The CDR3 protein is CATSRTRLSSYEQYF.

The genes are TRBV4-1 and TRBJ1-6. This CDR3 comprises 13 residues. Germline CDR1 MGHRA, CDR2 YSYEKL. CDR3 sequence reads: CASSQVLDSPLHF.

This CDR3 is CASSRESGLVKNSPLHF. J is TRBJ1-6 and V is TRBV7-9. The CDR3 runs to 17 residues. Germline V gene sequence: CDR1 SEHNR, CDR2 FQNEAQ (reference sequence).

V and J are TRBV7-3 and TRBJ2-7. Germline-derived CDR1 and CDR2 are SGHTA and FQGTGA. The CDR3 contains 14 residues. The CDR3 protein is CASSFGGASYEQYF.

This rearrangement joins TRBV3-1 to TRBJ1-2. The length of the CDR3 is 15 residues. CDR1 LGHDT and CDR2 YNNKEL come from the germline V gene (reference sequence). The CDR3 region is CASSQGGRGRYGYTF.

The chain uses TRBV5-1 and TRBJ1-1; no DNA is available, so the TRBD1 call from TCRdb remains unchecked. The CDR3 length is 15 residues. The germline V gene has CDR1 SGHRS and CDR2 YFSETQ. The CDR3 loop is CASSFSARMNTEAFF.

The J gene is TRBJ2-7, the V gene TRBV12-3 or TRBV12-4. This CDR3 comprises 13 residues. The CDR3 loop reads CASSSRVGYEQYF.

This chain joins TRBV27 and TRBJ2-1; absent DNA, TCRdb's TRBD1 call cannot be checked. Germline CDR1 is MNHEY and CDR2 is SMNVEV (reference sequence). The CDR3 is 12 amino acids. CDR3 amino acids: CASGFRGQIRFF.

This chain uses TRBV19 with TRBJ2-2; with no DNA, the TCRdb D assignment of TRBD2 cannot be verified. Per germline, CDR1 LNHDA and CDR2 SQIVND (reference sequence). The CDR3 is 17 residues long. The CDR3: CASSTGTSGIATGELFF.

This chain uses TRBV27 with TRBJ1-4; TCRdb names TRBD1, which stays unverified in the absence of DNA. CDR3 size: 15 residues. The germline CDR1 and CDR2 sequences are MNHEY and SMNVEV (reference sequence). The CDR3 reads CASSPDSLLNEKLFF.

The chain links TRBV2 to TRBJ2-6; the TRBD1 assignment by TCRdb is unverifiable without DNA. CDR3 length: 15 residues. CDR1 and CDR2 (germline): SNHLY, FYNNEI. The CDR3 here is CARTTGTSGANVLTF. Together with reference TRBV2 and TRBJ2-6, the CDR3 gives the full variable domain: EPEVTQTPSHQVTQMGQEVILRCVPISNHLYFYWYRQILGQKVEFLVSFYNNEISEKSEIFDDQFSVERPDGSNFTLKIRSTKLEDSAMYFCARTTGTSGANVLTFGAGSRLTVL.

The chain carries TRBV4-1 and TRBJ2-1; TCRdb's D gene call, TRBD2, goes unchecked for lack of DNA. The CDR3 has 16 amino acids. The V gene's germline CDR1 is MGHRA and CDR2 YSYEKL. CDR3: CASSGTPSGSPNEQFF.

This chain joins TRBV27 and TRBJ2-7; TCRdb picks TRBD2, but there is no DNA to check that call. The CDR3 totals 21 residues. Germline loops: CDR1 MNHEY, CDR2 SMNVEV (reference sequence). CDR3 sequence: CASSRKGGASGNHPKRYEQYF.

The rearrangement uses TRBV6-2 or TRBV6-3 and TRBJ2-3; TCRdb indicates TRBD1, and absent DNA this call remains unverified. The CDR3 contains 13 residues. CDR1 and CDR2 from the germline V gene are MNHEY and SVGEGT. CDR3: CAGYSPGHGTQYF.

The chain is built from TRBV19 and TRBJ1-1; TCRdb designates TRBD1, a call that cannot be tested without DNA. This CDR3 contains 12 residues. CDR1 and CDR2 from the germline V gene are LNHDA and SQIVND (reference sequence). CDR3 sequence: CASRDRDTEAFF.

This chain uses TRBV6-6 with TRBJ1-2. Looked up from germline, CDR1 is MNHNY and CDR2 is SVGAGI (reference sequence). The CDR3 covers 14 residues. The CDR3 sequence is CASSYTGANYGYTF.